These T cell receptor beta chains were read from a single sample in a study of cytomegalovirus exposure and HLA in healthy donors. TCRdb keeps only in-frame clones here, not all; method: immunoSEQ multiplex PCR. Of some 240,000 clones listed, 70% to 85% are singletons. The sequenced sample consisted of PBMCs. Receptors originate from a male donor in good health and CMV-seronegative. CDR3s leave out the opening cysteine and the closing phenylalanine or tryptophan. Each record gives: V gene, clone size, J gene, CDR3 protein. Some rows mark clone size as missing; the rest say once, few, many or name a class of expanded clone.

>TRBV27|.|TRBJ1-5
ASSGGGTGHNQPQH
>TRBV7-2|.|TRBJ1-5
ASSPPGGHQPQH
>TRBV19|few|TRBJ2-1
ASSTGLADYNEQF
>TRBV7-2|.|TRBJ1-3
ASSFSASSGNTIY
>TRBV10-3|.|TRBJ1-1
AISESGPGVSEAF
>TRBV11-3|.|TRBJ2-7
ASSPRGTPYEQY
>TRBV13|once|TRBJ2-2
ASSSRQGGHTGELF
>TRBV27|.|TRBJ1-5
ASSLVGGGNQPQH
>TRBV9|.|TRBJ1-2
ASSVGGPSPAVYGYT
>TRBV7-6|.|TRBJ1-4
ASSPGTGPNEKLF
>TRBV19|.|TRBJ2-2
ASTAGGETITGELF
>TRBV19|.|TRBJ1-4
ASSPRSGGTSNSLF
>TRBV6-6|.|TRBJ2-3
AGRSGAVDTQY
>TRBV11-2|.|TRBJ2-7
ASSLDSQGSYEQY
>TRBV19|.|TRBJ2-2
ASSTRNTGELF
>TRBV29-1|.|TRBJ2-7
SVRTGTYEQY
>TRBV6-5|.|TRBJ1-4
ASRTGPEKLF
>TRBV28|.|TRBJ1-1
ASSLGGVSNTEAF
>TRBV5-1|.|TRBJ1-3
ASSLEVGASGNTIY
>TRBV7-2|.|TRBJ2-5
ASSQRLAGGGGQETQY
>TRBV21-1|.|TRBJ1-5
ASSKDLRPQGAVQPQH
>TRBV19|.|TRBJ2-2
ASSMARTGELF
>TRBV30|.|.
AWSGTGWVEQY
>TRBV27|few|TRBJ1-2
ARVGTGVYGYT
>TRBV5-1|.|TRBJ2-1
ASSLLTSGEPFANEQF
>TRBV27|.|TRBJ1-2
ASSLFPWGRNYGYT
>TRBV7-9|.|TRBJ2-1
ASSYPTSGVNEQF
>TRBV11-2|.|TRBJ2-5
ASSLTWRDEETQY
>TRBV7-6|once|TRBJ2-7
ASSRGTSGNYEQY
>TRBV5-1|.|TRBJ2-1
ASSPGLAGVLEQF
>TRBV5-6|.|TRBJ1-1
ASSVGRTEPNTEAF
>TRBV5-1|.|TRBJ1-1
ASSRGQGGTEAF
>TRBV27|few|TRBJ2-2
ASRNRGLENTGELF
>TRBV28|.|.
ASGGVPYEQY
>TRBV7-2|.|TRBJ2-5
ASSATRANLGMTQY
>TRBV5-1|.|TRBJ2-1
ASSPSGNSYNEQF
>TRBV15|.|TRBJ2-7
ATSRDLLAGYEQY